The entry below describes one TCR beta chain. This sample was included in a study of a mutant IDH1 vaccine in newly diagnosed glioma. Using immunoSEQ multiplex PCR, the repertoire was profiled, and TCRdb retains in-frame clones only, with some absent. In the table there are about 38,000 clones, roughly 80% of which are singletons. V lost 7 bases, J lost 7 bases, and 9 bases stayed unmatched. This CDR3 contains 14 residues. Germline V CDR1 and CDR2: MNHNS, SASEGT. Sample time point: baseline, week 1 (first vaccination visit). Treatment noted: pre-vaccination baseline after standard-of-care therapy. New WHO grade 3 or 4 IDH1-mutant, ATRX-lost astrocytomas were present in all donors.

This clonotype was sampled from a man aged 40-55 years with glioma. Some clones in this sample may be carry-over from other donors' samples. The J gene is TRBJ1-5, the V gene TRBV6-1; TRBD1 matches 8 bases. The sample consisted of PBMCs, taken from a glioma patient treated with radiotherapy, temozolomide or both. CDR3 DNA: TGTGCCAGCATTCACGGCGACAGGGGACAGCCCCAGCATTTT. This gives the protein CASIHGDRGQPQHF.